The 12 T cell receptor beta chains listed next were all sequenced from one sample in a study of shared clonotypes between healthy human individuals. Profiled with immunoSEQ multiplex PCR; TCRdb holds only in-frame clones, not every one. The repertoire holds approximately 710,000 clones, with roughly 88% as singletons. Sequences were obtained from memory CD8+ T cells from PBMCs. Subset defined: CD45RO+ cells pooled with CCR7-negative TemRA cells. These receptors were collected from a man aged 18 to 35 in good health. Some clones in this sample may be carry-over from other donors' samples.

This clone appeared a few times. The chain combines TRBV2 with TRBJ1-2; 8 nucleotides match TRBD1. The CDR3 runs 15 residues. Trimming at V came to 1 base and at J to 5 bases, leaving 6 bases not matched to a gene. Germline V lookup: CDR1 SNHLY, CDR2 FYNNEI. The CDR3 region is CASSEVHRGDYGYTF. Written as DNA, the CDR3 is TGTGCCAGCAGTGAAGTACACAGGGGGGATTATGGCTACACCTTC.

This CDR3 reads CASSPGQGGPDTQYF. CDR3 sequence (DNA): TGCGCCAGCAGCCCGGGACAGGGCGGGCCAGATACGCAGTATTTT. The rearrangement links TRBV5-1 to TRBJ2-3; 9 bases agree with TRBD1. The V and J ends lost 4 bases and 4 bases, in that order; junction bases with no gene match: 7. This CDR3 has 15 amino acids. The germline gives CDR1 SGHRS, CDR2 YFSETQ.

The gene calls are TRBV27 and TRBJ2-3; 10 positions match TRBD2. Germline V gene sequence: CDR1 MNHEY, CDR2 SMNVEV (reference sequence). This CDR3 spans 17 amino acids. V lost 5 bases, J lost 5 bases, and 13 bases stayed unmatched. CDR3 in DNA: TGTGCCAGCAGTCTCATTCCCCTAGCGGGAGCCATAGATACGCAGTATTTT. It specifies CASSLIPLAGAIDTQYF.

The chain couples TRBV19 to TRBJ2-4, with D tentatively TRBD2 (5 bases). Per the germline V gene, CDR1 is LNHDA and CDR2 is SQIVND (reference sequence). V lost 6 bases to trimming and J lost 2 bases, with 11 bases between them. The CDR3 totals 14 residues. CDR3 coding DNA: TGTGCCAGTAGGACCGGGAAATCCAAAAACATTCAGTACTTC. Its translation: CASRTGKSKNIQYF.

The chain joins TRBV6-1 to TRBJ2-6; perhaps TRBD1 as D (5 bases). Trimming shortened V by 2 bases and J by 2 bases, and 7 bases separated the two germline ends. CDR1 MNHNS and CDR2 SASEGT come from the germline V gene. This CDR3 comprises 15 residues. The CDR3 DNA reads TGTGCCAGCAGTGAATGGGGCCCTGGGGCCAACGTCCTGACTTTC. Amino acid sequence: CASSEWGPGANVLTF.

The genes are TRBV10-2 and TRBJ2-1; 12 nucleotides agree with TRBD2. The germline CDR1 and CDR2 sequences are WSHSY and SAAADI. With 5 bases clipped from V and 6 bases from J, the junction kept 5 bases outside the gene matches. This CDR3 has 15 amino acids. The CDR3 reads CASSPTSGRFNEQFF. CDR3 sequence (DNA): TGCGCCAGCAGTCCAACTAGCGGGAGGTTCAATGAGCAGTTCTTC.

This chain uses TRBV7-9 with TRBJ2-1; 8 bases fit TRBD1. The CDR3 length is 16 residues. V lost 2 bases to trimming and J lost 0 bases; unmatched junction nucleotides: 3. Germline assignment: CDR1 SEHNR and CDR2 FQNEAQ (reference sequence). The CDR3 sequence: CASSLRQGSSYNEQFF. DNA for the CDR3: TGTGCCAGCAGCTTAAGACAGGGGAGCTCCTACAATGAGCAGTTCTTC.

The chain uses TRBV7-7 and TRBJ2-2, with 9 nucleotides matching TRBD1. This CDR3 is 18 amino acids long. Germline V gene sequence: CDR1 SSHAT, CDR2 FNYEAQ (reference sequence). The ends lost 6 bases at V and 0 bases at J; junction bases unmatched: 11. The CDR3 region has the DNA TGTGCCAGCAGTTCCTTCCAAGGACAGGGGTCGAACACCGGGGAGCTGTTTTTT. Encoded protein: CASSSFQGQGSNTGELFF.

The rearrangement uses TRBV11-3 and TRBJ1-1, with D possibly matching TRBD1 (6 bases). Per the germline V gene, CDR1 is SGHNT and CDR2 is YENEEA. The CDR3 totals 14 residues. V gave up 0 bases and J gave up 4 bases, with 9 bases separating them. The CDR3 nucleotides read TGTGCCAGCAGCTTAGATCTGGGGGCCACTGAAGCTTTCTTT. It encodes CASSLDLGATEAFF.

The chain combines TRBV16 with TRBJ2-3, with D perhaps matching TRBD2 (6 bases). This CDR3 region has 15 residues. The germline gives CDR1 KGHSY, CDR2 FQNENV. Trimming removed 3 bases from V and 5 bases from J, with 15 bases in between. CDR3: CASSHLAEVRDTQYF. The CDR3 bases are TGTGCCAGCAGCCACTTAGCGGAAGTAAGAGATACGCAGTATTTT.

This clone was detected once. The V call is TRBV28, the J call TRBJ1-4, with D possibly TRBD1 on 6 matching bases. CDR3 size: 16 residues. Germline loops: CDR1 MDHEN, CDR2 SYDVKM. Trimming took off 8 bases at V and 4 bases at J, with 20 bases between the two ends. In DNA, the CDR3 is TGTGCCAGCCTAAGGGGGGGCATTCGATATAATGAAAAACTGTTTTTT. The encoded protein is CASLRGGIRYNEKLFF.

This chain links TRBV29-1 with TRBJ2-7, with 9 bases fitting TRBD1. Unmatched junction bases numbered 5, after V lost 7 bases and J lost 1 base. Germline V gene sequence: CDR1 SQVTM, CDR2 ANQGSEA. This CDR3 comprises 13 residues. CDR3 DNA sequence: TGCAGCGCCGGGACAGGGACGTCCTACGAGCAGTACTTC. It encodes CSAGTGTSYEQYF.